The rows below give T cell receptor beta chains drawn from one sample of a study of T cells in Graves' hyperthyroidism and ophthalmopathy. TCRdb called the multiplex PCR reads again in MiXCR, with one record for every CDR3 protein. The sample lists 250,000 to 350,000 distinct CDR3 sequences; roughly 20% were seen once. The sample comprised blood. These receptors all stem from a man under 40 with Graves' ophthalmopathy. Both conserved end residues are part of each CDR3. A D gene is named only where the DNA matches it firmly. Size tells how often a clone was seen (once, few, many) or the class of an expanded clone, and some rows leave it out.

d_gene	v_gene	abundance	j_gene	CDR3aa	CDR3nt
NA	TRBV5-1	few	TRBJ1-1	CASSRVLVTGGPTEAFF	TGCGCCAGCAGCCGGGTATTGGTGACAGGAGGGCCCACTGAAGCTTTCTTT
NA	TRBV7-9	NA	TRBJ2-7	CAIPGVLPWEQYF	TGTGCCATTCCAGGGGTCCTCCCTTGGGAGCAGTACTTC
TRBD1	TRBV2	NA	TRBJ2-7	CATLGTGTSSYEQYF	TGTGCCACCCTGGGGACAGGGACCAGCTCCTACGAGCAGTACTTC
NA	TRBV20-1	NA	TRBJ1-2	CSARDRDQRGYTF	TGCAGTGCTAGAGACAGGGACCAACGTGGCTACACCTTC
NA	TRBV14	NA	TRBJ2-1	CASSHSGNEQFF	TGTGCCAGCAGCCATTCTGGGAATGAGCAGTTCTTC
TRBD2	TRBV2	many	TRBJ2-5	CASRRTGTSGKETQYF	TGTGCCAGCAGAAGAACCGGGACTAGCGGAAAAGAGACCCAGTACTTC
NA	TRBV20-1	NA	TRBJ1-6	CSARGPRPTDNSPLHF	TGCAGTGCTAGGGGGCCCCGGCCCACTGATAATTCACCCCTCCACTTT
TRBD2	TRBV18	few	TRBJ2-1	CASSPPLLAGVNEQFF	TGTGCCAGCTCACCCCCCCTACTAGCGGGTGTCAATGAGCAGTTCTTC
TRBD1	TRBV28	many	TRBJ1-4	CASSFGQGAEKLFF	TGTGCCAGCAGTTTTGGCCAGGGGGCAGAAAAACTGTTTTTT
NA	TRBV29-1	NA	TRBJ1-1	CSGGGSRLGTEAFF	TGCAGCGGAGGGGGAAGTAGGCTGGGCACTGAAGCTTTCTTT
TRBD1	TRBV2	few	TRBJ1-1	CASSERGTENTEAFF	TGTGCCAGCAGTGAAAGGGGGACAGAGAACACTGAAGCTTTCTTT
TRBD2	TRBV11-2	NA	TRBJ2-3	CASSRLAGADTQYF	TGTGCCAGCAGCAGACTAGCGGGAGCAGATACGCAGTATTTT
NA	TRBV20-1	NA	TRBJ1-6	CSAEGGAAGNSPLHF	TGCAGTGCTGAGGGGGGGGCAGCAGGAAATTCACCCCTCCACTTT
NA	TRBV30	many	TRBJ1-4	CAWSDLGSWGTNEKLFF	TGTGCCTGGAGTGACCTGGGGTCGTGGGGCACTAATGAAAAACTGTTTTTT
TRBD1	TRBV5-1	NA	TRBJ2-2	CASSSGTGANTGELFF	TGCGCCAGCAGCTCAGGGACAGGTGCGAACACCGGGGAGCTGTTTTTT
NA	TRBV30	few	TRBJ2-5	CACDRQQETQYF	TGTGCCTGTGACAGGCAACAAGAGACCCAGTACTTC
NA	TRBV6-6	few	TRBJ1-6	CASSYRRSYNSPLHF	TGTGCCAGCAGTTACAGGCGGTCCTATAATTCACCCCTCCACTTT
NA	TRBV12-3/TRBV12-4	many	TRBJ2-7	CASSHLRWASASYEQYF	TGTGCCAGCAGTCATCTGCGGTGGGCCAGCGCTTCCTACGAGCAGTACTTC
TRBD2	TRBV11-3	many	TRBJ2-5	CASSLMRPLAVQETQYF	TGTGCCAGCAGCTTAATGAGGCCGCTAGCGGTCCAAGAGACCCAGTACTTC
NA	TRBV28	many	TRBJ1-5	CASERGGGRAQPQHF	TGTGCCAGCGAACGGGGTGGGGGTCGGGCTCAGCCCCAGCATTTT
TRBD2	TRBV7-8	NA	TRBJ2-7	CASSSPGAGGYNEQYF	TGTGCCAGCAGCTCCCCCGGGGCGGGAGGCTACAATGAGCAGTACTTC
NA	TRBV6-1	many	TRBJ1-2	CASSSNTGTKGYTF	TGTGCCAGCAGCTCGAATACGGGGACAAAGGGCTACACCTTC
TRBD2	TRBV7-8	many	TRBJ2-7	CASSFTSGNYEQYF	TGTGCCAGCAGCTTTACTAGCGGGAACTACGAGCAGTACTTC
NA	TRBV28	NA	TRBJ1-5	CASSMKGVYGNQPQHF	TGTGCCAGCAGCATGAAGGGGGTCTACGGCAATCAGCCCCAGCATTTT